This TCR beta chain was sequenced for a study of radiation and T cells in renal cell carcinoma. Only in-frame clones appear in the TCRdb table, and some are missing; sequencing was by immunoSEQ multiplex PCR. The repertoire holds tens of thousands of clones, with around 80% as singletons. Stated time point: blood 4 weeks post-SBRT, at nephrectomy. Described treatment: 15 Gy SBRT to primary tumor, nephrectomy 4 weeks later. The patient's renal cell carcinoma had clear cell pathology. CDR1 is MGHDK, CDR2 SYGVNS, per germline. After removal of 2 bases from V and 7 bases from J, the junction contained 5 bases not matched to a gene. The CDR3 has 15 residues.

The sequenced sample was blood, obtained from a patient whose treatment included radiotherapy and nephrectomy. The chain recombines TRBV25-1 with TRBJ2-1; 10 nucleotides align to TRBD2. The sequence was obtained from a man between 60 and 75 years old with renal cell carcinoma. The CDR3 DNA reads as TGTGCCAGCAGTGAAAGGCTAGCGGGAGTTAATGAGCAGTTCTTC. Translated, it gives CASSERLAGVNEQFF.